The 11 T cell receptor beta chains below were found in one sample sequenced in a study of beta chain features in type 1 diabetes. Sequencing targeted expressed TCRB transcripts, as all isolated RNA had been reverse transcribed. Here immunoSEQ multiplex PCR was the method, and the copy in TCRdb shows in-frame clones only, minus some. This sample yields 220,000 or so clones, of which 55% to 70% are seen a single time; around 0.057% belongs to the top ten. Sequenced input: naive CD4+ T cells from blood. Receptor source: a man aged 25-45 years in good health.

The sample holds a few counts of this clone. The chain has TRBV29-1 and TRBJ1-1; D perhaps matches TRBD1 (5 bases). Germline lookup yields CDR1 SQVTM and CDR2 ANQGSEA. The CDR3 has 11 amino acids. Deletions cut 3 bases from V and 5 bases from J, with 7 bases between. The CDR3 DNA reads as TGCAGCGTTGAGGGGGTTACTGAAGCTTTCTTT. This translates into CSVEGVTEAFF.

In this sample, this clone turned up a few times. J is TRBJ1-1 and V is TRBV10-3; 8 nucleotides line up with TRBD1. Germline V gives CDR1 ENHRY, CDR2 SYGVKD. Trimming took 11 bases from V and 1 from J; bases not matched to a gene: 6. CDR3 length: 13 residues. The chain's CDR3 is CAARDRTNTEAFF. CDR3 in DNA: TGTGCCGCACGGGACAGGACGAACACTGAAGCTTTCTTT.

Remarks on this clone: Additional DNA sequences in this sample encode the identical CDR3. The chain recombines TRBV5-1 with TRBJ2-1, with 10 bases fitting TRBD2. Germline CDR1 is SGHRS and CDR2 is YFSETQ. There are 16 residues in the CDR3. Trimming took 0 bases from V and 4 from J; bases not matched to a gene: 4. The DNA of the CDR3 is TGCGCCAGCAGCTTGGCCCCTAGCGGGGGATACAATGAGCAGTTCTTC. It codes for CASSLAPSGGYNEQFF.

The chain couples TRBV7-9 to TRBJ1-5; no clear D. Looked up from germline, CDR1 is SEHNR and CDR2 is FQNEAQ (reference sequence). CDR3 length equals 14 residues. V lost 3 bases, J lost 5 bases, and 11 bases lay in between. CDR3 DNA sequence: TGTGCCAGCAGCTTCGCCAAAGACGATCAGCCCCAGCATTTT. This encodes CASSFAKDDQPQHF.

This clone showed up just a few times. J is TRBJ2-2 and V is TRBV30; maybe TRBD2 (6 bases). Germline-derived CDR1 and CDR2 are GTSNPN and SVGIG (reference sequence). This CDR3 has 14 residues. Trimming cost V 8 bases and J 2 bases, with 15 bases left between them. CDR3 sequence (DNA): TGTGCCGGCGCGGGGCAGGGTAACACCGGGGAGCTGTTTTTT. The encoded protein is CAGAGQGNTGELFF.

The chain links TRBV7-9 to TRBJ2-4; the D gene is possibly TRBD1 (6 bases). V shed 5 bases and J shed 1 base, with 15 bases lying between them. This CDR3 contains 16 residues. Germline loops: CDR1 SEHNR, CDR2 FQNEAQ (reference sequence). The CDR3 loop reads CASSNSQGRAKNIQYF. As DNA, the CDR3 is TGTGCCAGCAGCAACTCACAGGGAAGGGCCAAAAACATTCAGTACTTC.

The sample holds a few counts of this clone. V is TRBV29-1 and J is TRBJ1-1; D is possibly TRBD1 (5 bases). V was pared by 0 bases and J by 6 bases, with 5 bases between. The CDR3 is 11 amino acids. Germline loops: CDR1 SQVTM, CDR2 ANQGSEA. CDR3 DNA sequence: TGCAGCGTTGAAGACAGGGCTGAAGCTTTCTTT. This translates into CSVEDRAEAFF.

V gene TRBV7-2 combines with J gene TRBJ2-3; possibly TRBD2 for D (5 bases). V was shortened by 1 base and J by 5 bases, with 16 bases between the two germline ends. Germline loops: CDR1 SGHTA, CDR2 FQGNSA. CDR3 length: 16 residues. The CDR3 nucleotides are TGTGCCAGCAGCTTAGTGGGGAACGGGGTCAAAGATACGCAGTATTTT. As protein: CASSLVGNGVKDTQYF.

The chain carries TRBV25-1 and TRBJ2-7; D unresolved. Germline V gene lookup returns CDR1 MGHDK and CDR2 SYGVNS. Trimming removed 4 bases from V and 3 bases from J, with 10 bases in between. The length of the CDR3 is 13 residues. The CDR3 is CASSGERLYEQYF. CDR3 DNA sequence: TGTGCCAGCAGTGGAGAGAGACTCTACGAGCAGTACTTC.

The J gene is TRBJ2-7, the V gene TRBV30; the match to TRBD1 covers 9 bases. There are 13 residues in the CDR3. The V gene's germline CDR1 is GTSNPN and CDR2 SVGIG (reference sequence). Losses at the gene ends were 7 bases for V and 2 bases for J; bases not matched to a gene: 6. Written as DNA, the CDR3 is TGTGCCTCCGGGACAGGGTGGACCTACGAGCAGTACTTC. Translating gives CASGTGWTYEQYF.

The gene calls are TRBV4-1 and TRBJ2-5; D may be TRBD2 (5 bases). Germline loops: CDR1 MGHRA, CDR2 YSYEKL. V gave up 3 bases and J gave up 3 bases, with 14 bases separating them. The CDR3 has 15 amino acids. The CDR3 region is CASSQIGLGKETQYF. CDR3 DNA: TGCGCCAGCAGCCAGATCGGACTGGGTAAAGAGACCCAGTACTTC.